The 20 T cell receptor beta chains in this list originate from one sample, sequenced in a study of blood T cell dynamics during melanoma immunotherapy. The repertoire was sequenced with immunoSEQ multiplex PCR; TCRdb's copy has only in-frame clones and lacks some. The top ten clones hold approximately 6.4% of a sample with 10,000 to 13,000 clones, 88% of them seen once. Time point: week 3, after first cycle of checkpoint inhibitor. Sequenced material: blood, taken from a patient treated with checkpoint blockade. Receptors were obtained from a human donor with melanoma.

The chain carries TRBV6-6 and TRBJ1-3; D is unresolved. The germline CDR1 and CDR2 sequences are MNHNY and SVGAGI (reference sequence). The CDR3 sequence is 13 residues long. Trimming took off 7 bases at V and 4 bases at J, with 11 bases between the two ends. The CDR3 sequence is CASTEPPGNTIYF. As DNA, the CDR3 is TGTGCCAGCACCGAACCCCCCGGAAACACCATATATTTT.

On this clone: This same CDR3 is encoded by further DNA sequences in the sample. The chain couples TRBV29-1 to TRBJ2-7; TRBD1 or TRBD2 may be the D gene (5 bases each). Trimming removed 0 bases from V and 4 bases from J, with 7 bases in between. CDR1 is SQVTM and CDR2 is ANQGSEA in the germline V gene. CDR3 size: 12 residues. The CDR3 is CSVEDGGYEQYF. The CDR3 nucleotides are TGCAGCGTTGAAGATGGGGGATACGAGCAGTACTTC.

The table lists this clone with a count of one. The chain combines TRBV23-1 with TRBJ2-5; 9 bases align to TRBD1. TRBV23-1 is marked as an open reading frame, function uncertain. The CDR3 covers 15 residues. V was clipped by 2 bases and J by 4 bases; unmatched bases: 5. CDR3 amino acids: CASSQGDRVRETQYF. The CDR3 region has the DNA TGCGCCAGCAGTCAAGGGGACAGGGTCCGAGAGACCCAGTACTTC.

The J gene is TRBJ2-1, the V gene TRBV5-1, with D tentatively TRBD1 or TRBD2 (5 bases each). The CDR3 has 15 amino acids. CDR1 SGHRS and CDR2 YFSETQ come from the germline V gene. Trimming pared 4 bases from V and 0 bases from J, leaving 11 bases between. The CDR3 sequence is CASSGGRSSYNEQFF. The CDR3 DNA is TGCGCCAGCAGCGGGGGACGAAGCTCCTACAATGAGCAGTTCTTC.

The chain carries TRBV11-2 and TRBJ1-6; no definite D call. The V gene lost 3 bases and the J gene lost 0 bases, with 12 bases spanning the gap. Germline V lookup: CDR1 SGHAT, CDR2 FQNNGV. The CDR3 loop spans 17 amino acids. The chain's CDR3 is CASSFRAQSSYNSPLHF. As DNA, the CDR3 is TGTGCCAGCAGCTTTAGGGCACAGAGCTCCTATAATTCACCCCTCCACTTT.

V is TRBV30 and J is TRBJ1-2; D unresolved. This CDR3 has 15 amino acids. CDR1 is GTSNPN and CDR2 is SVGIG in the germline V gene (reference sequence). CDR3 coding DNA: TGTGCGACTAAGACGGTAGTGCATAAGGCGTATGGCTACACCTTC. Translating gives CATKTVVHKAYGYTF. Full variable domain (remainder filled in from reference TRBV30 and TRBJ1-2): SQTIHQWPATLVQPVGSPLSLECTVEGTSNPNLYWYRQAAGRGLQLLFYSVGIGQISSEVPQNLSASRPQDRQFILSSKKLLLSDSGFYLCATKTVVHKAYGYTFGSGTRLTVV.

This chain joins TRBV6-1 and TRBJ2-7; TRBD1 aligns across 8 bases. Trimming at V came to 6 bases and at J to 0 bases, leaving 7 bases not matched to a gene. Germline V gene sequence: CDR1 MNHNS, CDR2 SASEGT. The CDR3 covers 15 residues. CDR3 loop: CASRTRDRSSYEQYF. Written as DNA, the CDR3 is TGTGCCAGCAGAACCCGGGACAGGAGCTCCTACGAGCAGTACTTC.

The chain uses TRBV15 and TRBJ2-4; perhaps TRBD1 as D (6 bases). The germline V gene encodes CDR1 LNHNV and CDR2 YYDKDF (reference sequence). This CDR3 comprises 17 residues. Trimming left V 0 bases short and J 3 bases short, with 15 bases between. The CDR3 is CATSRDGQLRVKNIQYF. The CDR3 region has the DNA TGTGCCACCAGCAGAGATGGACAGCTTAGGGTCAAAAACATTCAGTACTTC.

The chain joins TRBV19 to TRBJ2-1; 9 bases are shared with TRBD1. Germline values: CDR1 LNHDA, CDR2 SQIVND (reference sequence). The CDR3 is made up of 17 amino acids. The V segment lost 4 bases and the J segment 6 bases; nucleotides outside the gene matches: 13. The CDR3 loop reads CASSTHPGTGWGNEQFF. The DNA for the CDR3 is TGTGCCAGTAGTACCCACCCGGGGACAGGGTGGGGCAATGAGCAGTTCTTC. The full variable domain, with the rest looked up from reference TRBV19 and TRBJ2-1, is DGGITQSPKYLFRKEGQNVTLSCEQNLNHDAMYWYRQDPGQGLRLIYYSQIVNDFQKGDIAEGYSVSREKKESFPLTVTSAQKNPTAFYLCASSTHPGTGWGNEQFFGPGTRLTVL.

The V call is TRBV7-3, the J call TRBJ2-1; 12 nucleotides align to TRBD2. The V segment lost 3 bases and the J segment 8 bases; nucleotides outside the gene matches: 2. In germline, CDR1 is SGHTA, CDR2 FQGTGA. The length of the CDR3 is 14 residues. The DNA of the CDR3 is TGTGCCAGCAGCTTTACTAGCGGGGGGTATGAGCAGTTCTTC. Translated, it gives CASSFTSGGYEQFF.

V usage is TRBV10-3 and J usage is TRBJ2-1; a weak D match, TRBD1 (6 bases). Trimming removed 0 bases from V and 6 bases from J, with 9 bases in between. Germline V gene data show CDR1 as ENHRY and CDR2 as SYGVKD. This CDR3 is built from 14 residues. CDR3 bases: TGTGCCATCAGTGAGTCGTCAGGGGTCAATGAGCAGTTCTTC. Translation gives CAISESSGVNEQFF.

For the CDR3, the DNA is TGCGCCAGCAGCTTCGGCGGGACCCAATCCTACAATGAGCAGTTCTTC. It translates to CASSFGGTQSYNEQFF. The chain links TRBV5-1 to TRBJ2-1, with a tentative D call TRBD2 (6 bases). The germline CDR1 and CDR2 sequences are SGHRS and YFSETQ. The CDR3 is 16 residues long. The germline V and J ends were trimmed by 2 bases and 1 base, with 13 bases remaining between them.

The CDR3 DNA is TGTGCCAGCAGCTTAGGTCCCGCTGGTTCGACCCAGTACTTC. This sequence encodes CASSLGPAGSTQYF. The genes are TRBV7-3 and TRBJ2-5, with D hard to call. This CDR3 is 14 amino acids long. The germline gives CDR1 SGHTA, CDR2 FQGTGA. V gave up 2 bases and J gave up 7 bases, with 14 bases separating them.

This clone has only a few counts. V and J are TRBV6-1 and TRBJ2-2, with D possibly TRBD1 on 6 matching bases. The CDR3 length is 15 residues. Trimming took 1 base from V and 3 from J, leaving 9 bases between them. Germline assignment: CDR1 MNHNS and CDR2 SASEGT. Here the CDR3 DNA reads TGTGCCAGCAGTGAAGGGACAGCTTACACCGGGGAGCTGTTTTTT. Encoded protein: CASSEGTAYTGELFF.

This rearrangement joins TRBV19 to TRBJ2-7; no firm D call. Germline CDR1 reads LNHDA; CDR2 reads SQIVND (reference sequence). The CDR3 covers 13 residues. The V end was cut by 3 bases, the J end by 3 bases, with 9 bases between. As DNA, the CDR3 is TGTGCCAGTAGTATTAGGCGGTTCTACGAGCAGTACTTC. It codes for CASSIRRFYEQYF.

The chain is built from TRBV7-2 and TRBJ2-3; 9 nucleotides agree with TRBD2. This CDR3 comprises 14 residues. Germline V lookup: CDR1 SGHTA, CDR2 FQGNSA. Losses at the gene ends were 4 bases for V and 7 bases for J; bases not matched to a gene: 6. CDR3 loop: CASSSSGGIYTQYF. The DNA of the CDR3 is TGTGCCAGCAGCTCCAGCGGGGGGATCTATACGCAGTATTTT. Together with reference TRBV7-2 and TRBJ2-3, the CDR3 gives the full variable domain: GAGVSQSPSNKVTEKGKDVELRCDPISGHTALYWYRQSLGQGLEFLIYFQGNSAPDKSGLPSDRFSAERTGGSVSTLTIQRTQQEDSAVYLCASSSSGGIYTQYFGPGTRLTVL.

J is TRBJ1-4 and V is TRBV18, with D unclear. Trimming removed 2 bases at V and 7 bases at J, with 14 bases between. The CDR3 length is 15 residues. Germline CDR1 reads KGHSH; CDR2 reads LQKENI. The CDR3 here is CASSPVLGGGEKLFF. DNA for the CDR3: TGTGCCAGCTCACCAGTTTTGGGAGGTGGTGAAAAACTGTTTTTT.

This clone was seen only once. This rearrangement joins TRBV9 to TRBJ1-6; the match to TRBD1 covers 7 bases. V lost 2 bases, J lost 6 bases, and 2 bases stayed unmatched. The CDR3 is 14 amino acids. In germline, CDR1 is SGDLS, CDR2 YYNGEE. The CDR3 loop reads CASSVGQPNSPLHF. The CDR3 bases are TGTGCCAGCAGCGTGGGACAGCCTAATTCACCCCTCCACTTT.

The chain recombines TRBV18 with TRBJ1-4; D is perhaps TRBD1 (6 bases). The CDR3 extends over 15 amino acids. In germline, CDR1 is KGHSH, CDR2 LQKENI. Trimming cost V 2 bases and J 3 bases, with 10 bases left between them. This CDR3 is CASSPNTGSNEKLFF. For the CDR3, the DNA is TGTGCCAGCTCACCAAACACAGGGTCTAATGAAAAACTGTTTTTT.

The CDR3 loop reads CASKILAGGSDEQFF. The CDR3 coding sequence is TGTGCCAGCAAGATACTAGCGGGGGGTAGCGATGAGCAGTTCTTC. This chain connects TRBV27 to TRBJ2-1; 12 nucleotides align to TRBD2. The CDR3 extends over 15 amino acids. The J segment lost 8 bases and the V segment lost 7 bases, leaving 9 bases of the junction unmatched. Per germline, CDR1 MNHEY and CDR2 SMNVEV (reference sequence).